The 8 T cell receptor beta chains below were found in one sample sequenced in a study of T cells after somatic rescue of genetic block. Clones were sequenced by immunoSEQ multiplex PCR, and TCRdb holds only the in-frame ones, with some missing. The sample contains 65,000 to 70,000 clones, about 90% of which appear only once. Sample: peripheral blood mononuclear cells (PBMCs). Receptors originate from a middle-aged man.

This clone is a singleton in its sample. This chain uses TRBV5-1 with TRBJ2-7; D unresolved. The CDR3 length is 14 residues. Between the trimmed V and J ends, which lost 4 bases and 0 bases, there was a span of 11 bases. Looked up from germline, CDR1 is SGHRS and CDR2 is YFSETQ. CDR3 DNA: TGCGCCAGCAGCCTAACAAGTTTCTCCTACGAGCAGTACTTC. It yields the protein CASSLTSFSYEQYF.

The sample holds one count of this clone. The chain has TRBV27 and TRBJ2-7; 8 bases map to TRBD2. Trimming took 6 bases from V and 1 from J; bases not matched to a gene: 11. Germline CDR1 reads MNHEY; CDR2 reads SMNVEV (reference sequence). The CDR3 runs 16 residues. The CDR3 is CASRDVSSGRSYEQYF. The DNA for the CDR3 is TGTGCCAGCAGAGACGTTTCTAGCGGGCGTTCCTACGAGCAGTACTTC.

V is TRBV29-1 and J is TRBJ2-1; D not resolved. The V end was cut by 1 base, the J end by 0 bases, with 10 bases between. Germline CDR1 and CDR2: SQVTM and ANQGSEA. This CDR3 contains 15 residues. DNA for the CDR3: TGCAGCGTTGAAGGGAGAACGGACTCCTACAATGAGCAGTTCTTC. This gives the protein CSVEGRTDSYNEQFF.

This chain joins TRBV19 and TRBJ1-5; a possible D gene is TRBD1 (5 bases). CDR1 LNHDA and CDR2 SQIVND come from the germline V gene (reference sequence). This CDR3 spans 17 amino acids. V lost 8 bases and J lost 2, with 22 bases in between. CDR3 region: CASAPRGEGLGNQPQHF. CDR3 in DNA: TGTGCCAGTGCACCTCGGGGGGAAGGGCTTGGCAATCAGCCCCAGCATTTT.

This rearrangement joins TRBV6-5 to TRBJ1-4, with 8 bases lining up with TRBD1. The germline V gene has CDR1 MNHEY and CDR2 SVGAGI. V was pared by 5 bases and J by 5 bases, with 4 bases of the junction left unmatched. The CDR3 extends over 14 amino acids. The chain's CDR3 is CASSLRTGNEKLFF. For the CDR3, the DNA is TGTGCCAGCAGTCTACGGACAGGGAATGAAAAACTGTTTTTT.

The gene calls are TRBV10-3 and TRBJ2-1; D may be TRBD1 (6 bases). CDR3 length: 13 residues. The germline V and J ends were trimmed by 5 bases and 5 bases, with 10 bases remaining between them. From germline, CDR1 is ENHRY and CDR2 SYGVKD. The DNA of the CDR3 is TGTGCCATCAGTTTACAGGGACACAATGAGCAGTTCTTC. This encodes CAISLQGHNEQFF.

In DNA form, the CDR3 reads TGTGCCAGCAGTGAAGCGGGCCTGGGAGGCTATGGCTACACCTTC. The encoded protein is CASSEAGLGGYGYTF. The chain joins TRBV2 to TRBJ1-2; no definite D call. With 0 bases removed from V and 4 bases from J, the gap between germline ends came to 12 bases. The CDR3 has 15 amino acids. CDR1 is SNHLY and CDR2 is FYNNEI in the germline V gene.

V and J are TRBV6-4 and TRBJ2-1, with 11 bases matching TRBD2. V was clipped by 0 bases and J by 6 bases; unmatched bases: 1. The CDR3 sequence is 15 residues long. Germline V lookup: CDR1 MRHNA, CDR2 SNTAGT. The CDR3 DNA sequence: TGTGCCAGCAGTGACTCTAGCGGGGGGGCCAATGAGCAGTTCTTC. It yields the protein CASSDSSGGANEQFF.